A selection of T cell receptor beta chains follows, all from one sample in a study of monozygotic twins with inflammatory bowel disease. No DNA is given; TCRdb re-called the 5' RACE reads and lists each CDR3 protein once. This repertoire includes 150,000 to 200,000 distinct CDR3 sequences. Sequenced: blood. The receptors here all came from a human donor with ulcerative colitis or Crohn's disease, or a healthy co-twin of an affected twin (not recorded which). CDR3s include the opening cysteine and the closing phenylalanine or tryptophan.

cdr3_aa: CATSRDRLSNYGYTF
j_call: TRBJ1-2
v_call: TRBV15

cdr3_aa: CAWGWTDSMNTEAFF
j_call: TRBJ1-1
v_call: TRBV30

cdr3_aa: CASSQSGIPSSETQYF
j_call: TRBJ2-5
v_call: TRBV3-1

cdr3_aa: CASNPSGTSGALGFF
j_call: TRBJ2-1
v_call: TRBV19

cdr3_aa: CASSPHPNQPQHF
j_call: TRBJ1-5
v_call: TRBV3-1

cdr3_aa: CASSLVTGPSYEQYF
j_call: TRBJ2-7
v_call: TRBV7-2

cdr3_aa: CASSNTRRLQETQYF
j_call: TRBJ2-5
v_call: TRBV5-1

cdr3_aa: CASRPPGQGADEQYF
j_call: TRBJ2-7
v_call: TRBV28

cdr3_aa: CASSLGSTVRDSNQPQHF
j_call: TRBJ1-5
v_call: TRBV5-1

cdr3_aa: CAISGSGYGYTF
j_call: TRBJ1-2
v_call: TRBV10-3

cdr3_aa: CATGGRPATNEKLFF
j_call: TRBJ1-4
v_call: TRBV28

cdr3_aa: CATSDQGFTGELFF
j_call: TRBJ2-2
v_call: TRBV24-1

cdr3_aa: CASSQAGGRTEAFF
j_call: TRBJ1-1
v_call: TRBV3-1

cdr3_aa: CATSRTGEGYTF
j_call: TRBJ1-2
v_call: TRBV15

cdr3_aa: CASSYSRDTNQQYF
j_call: TRBJ2-7
v_call: TRBV6-5

cdr3_aa: CASSPSRVTYEQYF
j_call: TRBJ2-7
v_call: TRBV9

cdr3_aa: CSASMGGAGNNEQFF
j_call: TRBJ2-1
v_call: TRBV20-1

cdr3_aa: CSARGPGGQVGTEAFF
j_call: TRBJ1-1
v_call: TRBV20-1

cdr3_aa: CASSLDDVNEQFF
j_call: TRBJ2-1
v_call: TRBV5-1

cdr3_aa: CSARGLLYGYTF
j_call: TRBJ1-2
v_call: TRBV29-1

cdr3_aa: CSARDRGWTEAFF
j_call: TRBJ1-1
v_call: TRBV20-1

cdr3_aa: CSARDLKGFIRNTKAFF
j_call: TRBJ1-1
v_call: TRBV20-1

cdr3_aa: CSATGTNEKLFF
j_call: TRBJ1-4
v_call: TRBV20-1

cdr3_aa: CASSPLRQGDYGYTF
j_call: TRBJ1-2
v_call: TRBV18

cdr3_aa: CATESPGASGNDEQFF
j_call: TRBJ2-1
v_call: TRBV24-1

cdr3_aa: CASSLGVDSGNTIYF
j_call: TRBJ1-3
v_call: TRBV27

cdr3_aa: CASSDLTTSGIVYAEQFF
j_call: TRBJ2-1
v_call: TRBV25-1

cdr3_aa: CASTDLWRGGTDTQYF
j_call: TRBJ2-3
v_call: TRBV27

cdr3_aa: CASSSGTSGYSYNEQFF
j_call: TRBJ2-1
v_call: TRBV6-5

cdr3_aa: CSAREDSNQPQHF
j_call: TRBJ1-5
v_call: TRBV20-1

cdr3_aa: CASSLLRTSGNPYEQYF
j_call: TRBJ2-7
v_call: TRBV5-1

cdr3_aa: CATSGGNYNEQFF
j_call: TRBJ2-1
v_call: TRBV24-1

cdr3_aa: CSVEKRDRNGYTF
j_call: TRBJ1-2
v_call: TRBV29-1

cdr3_aa: CASTFSGSSSYEQYF
j_call: TRBJ2-7
v_call: TRBV6-1

cdr3_aa: CASSFLTSGEQYF
j_call: TRBJ2-7
v_call: TRBV5-1

cdr3_aa: CAWSVGAEQYF
j_call: TRBJ2-7
v_call: TRBV30

cdr3_aa: CASSRGTSPGAQYF
j_call: TRBJ2-5
v_call: TRBV27

cdr3_aa: CASSYYLQGAHYGYTF
j_call: TRBJ1-2
v_call: TRBV12-3/TRBV12-4

cdr3_aa: CASSLGKANEQFF
j_call: TRBJ2-1
v_call: TRBV11-2

cdr3_aa: CASSSRTGYPYEQYF
j_call: TRBJ2-7
v_call: TRBV12-3/TRBV12-4

cdr3_aa: CSASRTSNQPQHF
j_call: TRBJ1-5
v_call: TRBV20-1

cdr3_aa: CAISSGGNTDTQYF
j_call: TRBJ2-3
v_call: TRBV10-3

cdr3_aa: CASSAGLAGGYTQYF
j_call: TRBJ2-3
v_call: TRBV5-1

cdr3_aa: CASSLDQGSYNSPLHF
j_call: TRBJ1-6
v_call: TRBV7-2

cdr3_aa: CASSSYQGAGEFF
j_call: TRBJ2-1
v_call: TRBV11-2

cdr3_aa: CASRPRDRGFYGYTF
j_call: TRBJ1-2
v_call: TRBV12-3/TRBV12-4